The 11 T cell receptor beta chains below come from one sample, sequenced in a study of vaccination and CD4 T cells after COVID-19. Treatment denoted: roughly nine-day PBMC culture with coronavirus spike peptide pools or control peptides (ViraFEST assay). What these receptors recognize is not known. At the Johns Hopkins FTIC core, DNA taken from cultured CD4+ T cells was sequenced by way of the Oncomine TCR Beta short-read assay. Via MiXCR, TCRdb re-called the PCR reads, giving one row per CDR3 protein. The sample yields approximately 20,000 distinct CDR3 sequences, roughly half seen once. The sequencing here drew on CD4+ T cells from blood, cultured in vitro, taken before SARS-CoV-2 vaccination. These receptors were collected from a human donor who had recovered from COVID-19.

This chain links TRBV6-2 or TRBV6-3 with TRBJ2-1; no firm D call. In germline, CDR1 is MNHEY, CDR2 SVGEGT. The CDR3 covers 15 residues. Trimming removed 0 bases at V and 4 bases at J, with 10 bases between. The CDR3 loop is CASSYSPAPYNEQFF. The CDR3 nucleotides read TGTGCCAGCAGTTACTCGCCAGCCCCTTACAATGAGCAGTTCTTC.

J is TRBJ2-5 and V is TRBV9, with TRBD2 matching over 11 bases. Germline CDR1 SGDLS, CDR2 YYNGEE. The V segment lost 4 bases and the J segment 4 bases; nucleotides outside the gene matches: 9. CDR3 length: 16 residues. CDR3 nucleotides: TGTGCCAGCAGCATACTCGGGACTAGCGGTTTAGAGACCCAGTACTTC. Protein: CASSILGTSGLETQYF.

The chain is built from TRBV20-1 and TRBJ2-7, with D perhaps matching TRBD1 (6 bases). The CDR3 length is 13 residues. Deletions cut 6 bases from V and 3 bases from J, with 15 bases between. CDR1 is DFQATT, CDR2 SNEGSKA, per germline (reference sequence). The CDR3 DNA sequence: TGCAGTGCCCTAAGGGGGAACGTCTACGAGCAGTACTTC. This codes for CSALRGNVYEQYF.

The chain links TRBV30 to TRBJ1-1, with 8 bases fitting TRBD1. The J segment lost 5 bases and the V segment lost 3 bases, leaving 14 bases of the junction unmatched. The V gene's germline CDR1 is GTSNPN and CDR2 SVGIG (reference sequence). This CDR3 is built from 16 residues. The CDR3 sequence: CAWRSLAQGARTEAFF. The CDR3 DNA sequence: TGTGCCTGGAGGTCACTCGCTCAGGGGGCGCGTACTGAAGCTTTCTTT.

The rearrangement links TRBV2 to TRBJ1-2; D ambiguous. The CDR3 has 9 residues. V was pared by 10 bases and J by 8 bases, with 8 bases between. Germline V CDR1 and CDR2: SNHLY, FYNNEI. Here the CDR3 DNA reads TGTGCCATCCAGGACGGCTACACCTTC. Translation: CAIQDGYTF.

The rearrangement links TRBV28 to TRBJ1-1; tentatively, D is TRBD1 (6 bases). Germline CDR1 and CDR2: MDHEN and SYDVKM. V lost 3 bases and J 2 bases, leaving 10 bases between the germline ends. The length of the CDR3 is 14 residues. CDR3 nucleotide sequence: TGTGCCAGCAGTTTTCACAGGGCTAACACTGAAGCTTTCTTT. Translating it yields CASSFHRANTEAFF.

The V call is TRBV6-1, the J call TRBJ2-5; 8 bases line up with TRBD1. The CDR3 is 13 residues long. Germline trimming cut 8 bases from V and 5 bases from J; bases unmatched to any gene: 7. Germline values: CDR1 MNHNS, CDR2 SASEGT. This CDR3 reads CASLGQGGETQYF. DNA of the CDR3: TGTGCCAGCCTAGGACAGGGCGGGGAGACCCAGTACTTC.

The chain links TRBV20-1 to TRBJ2-1; 14 nucleotides align to TRBD2. Germline CDR1 is DFQATT and CDR2 is SNEGSKA (reference sequence). Germline trimming cut 7 bases from V and 2 bases from J; bases unmatched to any gene: 4. The CDR3 has 15 residues. This chain's CDR3 is CSVLTSGRAYNEQFF. DNA of the CDR3: TGCAGTGTTCTGACTAGCGGGAGGGCCTACAATGAGCAGTTCTTC.

The gene calls are TRBV7-3 and TRBJ2-3; no firm D call. CDR3 length: 13 residues. Germline V gives CDR1 SGHTA, CDR2 FQGTGA. Trimming took 2 bases from V and 2 from J, leaving 5 bases between them. The CDR3 region is CASSLPNTDTQYF. In DNA form, the CDR3 reads TGTGCCAGCAGCTTACCCAACACAGATACGCAGTATTTT.

The CDR3 sequence: CASSRRGATGVRNTGELFF. In DNA form, the CDR3 reads TGTGCCAGCAGCCGTAGGGGGGCTACAGGGGTCAGGAACACCGGGGAGCTGTTTTTT. The chain has TRBV11-2 and TRBJ2-2; tentative D call: TRBD1 (7 bases). Germline loops: CDR1 SGHAT, CDR2 FQNNGV. V shed 5 bases and J shed 1 base, with 23 bases lying between them. This CDR3 contains 19 residues. Full variable domain (outside the CDR3, taken from reference TRBV11-2 and TRBJ2-2): EAGVAQSPRYKIIEKRQSVAFWCNPISGHATLYWYQQILGQGPKLLIQFQNNGVVDDSQLPKDRFSAERLKGVDSTLKIQPAKLEDSAVYLCASSRRGATGVRNTGELFFGEGSRLTVL.

As to this clonotype: At one of its ends the junction is not consistent with the germline gene, which may arise from a read error. The chain combines TRBV20-1 with TRBJ1-3; 9 nucleotides agree with TRBD1. Germline lookup yields CDR1 DFQATT and CDR2 SNEGSKA (reference sequence). The CDR3 is 15 amino acids. As DNA, the CDR3 is TGCGGTGCTCGGGACAGGGAGGTCTCTGGAAACACCATATATTTT. Protein sequence: CGARDREVSGNTIYF.